The present T cell receptor beta chain was sequenced within a study of blood T cell repertoires in COVID-19. About the research overall: The United States, Italy and Spain supplied acute and convalescent COVID-19 samples. In each case, the material was cDNA or gDNA derived from T cells, B-cell-depleted T cells, or PBMCs.

Produced via immunoSEQ multiplex PCR; TCRdb's table is partial and in-frame only. Of around 270,000 clones listed, about 90% are singletons. The study drew participants aged about 18 to 90 years from some 25 US areas. The study assigned cohorts using participant-reported clinical history. The CDR3 consists of 14 residues. Deletions cut 4 bases from V and 7 bases from J, with 12 bases between. Germline CDR1 and CDR2: SGHNT and YYREEE (reference sequence). The receptor comes from a woman in her forties who had been exposed to COVID-19. Specimen: PBMCs or T cells enriched from blood (not recorded which). The chain recombines TRBV5-4 with TRBJ1-6; D is unclear. This CDR3 reads CASSLDSLNSPLHF. The CDR3 bases are TGTGCCAGCAGCCTGGATAGCCTCAATTCACCCCTCCACTTT. The full variable domain, completed using reference TRBV5-4 and TRBJ1-6, is ETGVTQSPTHLIKTRGQQVTLRCSSQSGHNTVSWYQQALGQGPQFIFQYYREEENGRGNFPPRFSGLQFPNYSSELNVNALELDDSALYLCASSLDSLNSPLHFGNGTRLTVT.